The clone carrying this TCR beta chain was seen a single time. The sample is drawn from a study of blood T cell repertoires in COVID-19. Study-level information: Samples representing acute and convalescent COVID-19 were sourced from the United States, Italy and Spain. The cDNA or gDNA used as material had been derived from T cells, B-cell-depleted T cells, or PBMCs.

How the authors handled the data: Estimation of nucleated cell counts relied on the amplification of reference gene primers. Only in-frame clones appear in the TCRdb table, and some are missing; sequencing was by immunoSEQ multiplex PCR. V, J and clone size were drawn from that table, and D and trimming were deduced from the DNA. Seen here are 250,000 to 300,000 clones, around 92% observed once, and the top ten hold 11%. V trimming: 11 bases; J trimming: 3 bases; junction bases outside the gene matches: 3. The CDR3 length is 13 residues. Germline V CDR1 and CDR2: LNHDA, SQIVND (reference sequence). The sequence derives from a woman aged 25-40 years with COVID-19, enrolled during active disease. The material sequenced was peripheral blood. The genes are TRBV19 and TRBJ1-5; 11 bases map to TRBD1. As DNA, the CDR3 is TGTGCCTTGGACAGGGGGCCCAATCAGCCCCAGCATTTT. Protein product: CALDRGPNQPQHF.